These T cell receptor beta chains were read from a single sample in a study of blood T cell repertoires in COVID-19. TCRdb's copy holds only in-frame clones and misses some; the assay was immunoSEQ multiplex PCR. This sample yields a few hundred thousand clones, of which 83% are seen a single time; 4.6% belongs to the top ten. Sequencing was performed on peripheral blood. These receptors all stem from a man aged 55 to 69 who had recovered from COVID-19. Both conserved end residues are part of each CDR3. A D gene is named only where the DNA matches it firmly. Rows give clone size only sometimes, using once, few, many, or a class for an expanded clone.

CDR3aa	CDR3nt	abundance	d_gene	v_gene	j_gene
CASRKRLAGGADGELFF	TGCGCCAGCAGGAAGCGACTAGCGGGAGGGGCGGACGGGGAGCTGTTTTTT	once	TRBD2	TRBV5-1	TRBJ2-2
CASSIITDYGYTF	TGTGCCAGTAGTATTATTACGGACTATGGCTACACCTTC	NA	NA	TRBV19	TRBJ1-2
CASSYQSPGELFF	TGTGCCAGCAGTTACCAGTCACCCGGGGAGCTGTTTTTT	NA	NA	TRBV6-5	TRBJ2-2
CASSERTGFYEQYF	TGTGCCAGCAGTGAAAGGACAGGCTTCTACGAGCAGTACTTC	NA	TRBD1	TRBV6-1	TRBJ2-7
CSARGRGDEQFF	TGCAGCGCAAGGGGCAGGGGGGATGAGCAGTTCTTC	once	NA	TRBV29-1	TRBJ2-1
CASRQGLSSSYEQYF	TGTGCCAGCAGGCAGGGACTTTCCTCCTCCTACGAGCAGTACTTC	NA	NA	TRBV7-8	TRBJ2-7
CASSPTNGDTQYF	TGTGCCAGCAGCCCAACAAACGGGGATACGCAGTATTTT	NA	NA	TRBV7-7	TRBJ2-3
CASGRGRGSDTQYF	TGTGCCAGCGGACGCGGGAGAGGGTCAGATACGCAGTATTTT	NA	TRBD2	TRBV7-9	TRBJ2-3
CASDRGWAKETQYF	TGTGCCAGCGACAGGGGATGGGCTAAAGAGACCCAGTACTTC	NA	TRBD1	TRBV30	TRBJ2-5
CASSIRDPGDEQFF	TGTGCCAGTAGTATCCGGGACCCAGGGGATGAGCAGTTCTTC	NA	NA	TRBV19	TRBJ2-1
CASTLDRVGGYTF	TGTGCCAGTACCCTAGACAGGGTTGGCGGCTACACCTTC	NA	TRBD1	TRBV19	TRBJ1-2
CASSDFLRHSPLHF	TGTGCCAGCAGCGATTTCCTGAGGCATTCACCCCTCCACTTT	NA	NA	TRBV7-8	TRBJ1-6
CASSQRASGSYEQYF	TGTGCCAGCAGCCAAAGGGCTAGCGGCTCCTACGAGCAGTACTTC	NA	TRBD2	TRBV7-9	TRBJ2-7
CASSPNRGNNYGYTF	TGTGCCAGCAGCCCGAACCGTGGCAATAACTATGGCTACACCTTC	NA	NA	TRBV5-4	TRBJ1-2
CASSQDLTSGRTNEQFF	TGTGCCAGCAGCCAAGACCTGACTAGCGGGAGGACCAATGAGCAGTTCTTC	NA	TRBD2	TRBV3-1/TRBV3-2	TRBJ2-1
CASTGGAMHGYTF	TGTGCCAGCACGGGTGGGGCCATGCATGGCTACACCTTC	NA	NA	TRBV6-5	TRBJ1-2
CASSLAQAYNEQFF	TGTGCCAGCAGCTTAGCACAGGCCTACAATGAGCAGTTCTTC	NA	NA	TRBV7-8	TRBJ2-1
CASSQLPPAGGRGSPLHF	TGTGCCAGCAGCCAACTCCCCCCGGCTGGGGGCCGTGGTTCACCCCTCCACTTT	NA	NA	TRBV3-1/TRBV3-2	TRBJ1-6
CASSMDRGLGEQFF	TGTGCCAGTAGTATGGACAGGGGGCTGGGTGAGCAGTTCTTC	NA	TRBD1	TRBV19	TRBJ2-1
CASSLAGVGSEQFF	TGTGCCAGCAGCTTAGCGGGAGTGGGCAGTGAGCAGTTCTTC	many	NA	TRBV11-3	TRBJ2-1
CASSFSIGVNEKLFF	TGTGCCAGCAGCTTCTCCATCGGGGTTAATGAAAAACTGTTTTTT	NA	NA	TRBV7-9	TRBJ1-4
CASSSKGQEGEKLFF	TGTGCCAGCAGTTCCAAGGGGCAGGAGGGTGAAAAACTGTTTTTT	NA	NA	TRBV28	TRBJ1-4
CASSHTGGRVDEQYF	TGTGCCAGCAGCCACACAGGGGGCAGGGTCGACGAGCAGTACTTC	NA	TRBD1	TRBV7-9	TRBJ2-7
CASSEQGQTGELFF	TGTGCCAGCAGCGAACAGGGACAGACCGGGGAGCTGTTTTTT	NA	TRBD1	TRBV2	TRBJ2-2
CASSLVLRNEQFF	TGCGCCAGCAGCCTGGTTCTTCGCAATGAGCAGTTCTTC	NA	NA	TRBV5-1	TRBJ2-1
CASSNPGTGGGEQYF	TGTGCCAGTAGTAACCCCGGGACAGGAGGGGGCGAGCAGTACTTC	NA	TRBD1	TRBV19	TRBJ2-7
CASFGGATFQETQYF	TGTGCCAGCTTTGGGGGGGCCACCTTCCAAGAGACCCAGTACTTC	NA	NA	TRBV7-2	TRBJ2-5
CASSQDMGQPFEAFF	TGTGCCAGCAGCCAAGATATGGGACAGCCCTTTGAAGCTTTCTTT	once	TRBD1	TRBV14	TRBJ1-1
CASSIDHRERRGYTF	TGTGCCAGTAGTATAGATCACCGTGAGAGGAGAGGCTACACCTTC	NA	NA	TRBV19	TRBJ1-2
CASSRTSGSSYNEQFF	TGTGCCAGTAGCCGAACTAGCGGGAGCTCCTACAATGAGCAGTTCTTC	NA	TRBD2	TRBV19	TRBJ2-1
CASSLTGSYEQYF	TGTGCCAGCAGTTTAACAGGATCCTACGAGCAGTACTTC	NA	NA	TRBV28	TRBJ2-7